The clone carrying this TCR beta chain was detected once. The data derive from a study of T cell responses to AZD1222 COVID-19 vaccine. This CDR3 is built from 13 residues. Trimming at V came to 10 bases and at J to 2 bases, leaving 8 bases not matched to a gene. TCRdb keeps only in-frame clones here, not all; method: immunoSEQ multiplex PCR. The repertoire holds 70,000 to 90,000 clones, more than 75% seen once, with 8.7% in the top ten. The TCR was taken from an adult in good health. This specimen consisted of peripheral blood, obtained on day 0 of AZD1222 vaccination. This chain joins TRBV12-3 or TRBV12-4 and TRBJ2-7; 7 bases agree with TRBD1. Written as DNA, the CDR3 is TGTGCCATTACAGGGGACAGAACCTACGAGCAGTACTTC. Translation: CAITGDRTYEQYF.